A single sample gave rise to the 12 T cell receptor beta chains below, sequenced in a study of T-cell memory formation after mild COVID-19. MiXCR, run by TCRdb on the 5' RACE reads, gives a single entry per CDR3 protein. The table includes about 190,000 distinct CDR3 sequences, roughly 23% detected once. Sequencing was performed on PBMCs or a T cell subset sorted from them (not recorded which). These receptors were obtained from an adult woman who had mild COVID-19 (a few samples of this study predate the infection). Cell type and time point are not known.

This clonotype has more than one count but fewer than ten. J is TRBJ2-5 and V is TRBV12-3 or TRBV12-4; D is possibly TRBD1 (6 bases). The CDR3 extends over 13 amino acids. The V end was cut by 6 bases, the J end by 5 bases, with 13 bases between. This CDR3 reads CASRVGHGETQYF. The CDR3 coding sequence is TGTGCCAGCAGGGTGGGACACGGGGAGACCCAGTACTTC.

This clonotype appeared a few times. The J gene is TRBJ2-7, the V gene TRBV4-3, with 10 bases lining up with TRBD2. Germline V lookup: CDR1 LGHNA, CDR2 YSLEER. The CDR3 has 19 amino acids. The trim removed 0 bases at V and 2 bases at J, leaving 13 bases unmatched. The CDR3, as DNA: TGCGCCAGCAGCCAAGAAGAGTCACTAGCGGGAATAGCCGCCTACGAGCAGTACTTC. It specifies CASSQEESLAGIAAYEQYF.

This clonotype came up a few times. V usage is TRBV7-8 and J usage is TRBJ2-7, with 9 bases that match TRBD2. CDR1 and CDR2 (germline): SGHVS, FQNEAQ. Germline trimming cut 7 bases from V and 0 bases from J; bases unmatched to any gene: 10. This CDR3 region has 16 residues. CDR3 sequence reads: CASTPRTSVNSYEQYF. Written as DNA, the CDR3 is TGTGCCAGCACCCCACGGACTAGCGTGAACTCCTACGAGCAGTACTTC.

This clonotype has just a few counts. CDR3 in amino acids: CAISGERGQVASGANVLTF. The CDR3 coding sequence is TGTGCCATCAGTGGTGAAAGGGGACAGGTGGCATCTGGGGCCAACGTCCTGACTTTC. The chain combines TRBV10-3 with TRBJ2-6; TRBD1 matches at 8 bases. This CDR3 contains 19 residues. The V gene's germline CDR1 is ENHRY and CDR2 SYGVKD. Trimming at V came to 4 bases and at J to 1 base, leaving 12 bases not matched to a gene.

This clonotype was detected a few times. V is TRBV5-1 and J is TRBJ2-2; the D is unclear. The CDR3 is made up of 14 amino acids. Germline V gene data show CDR1 as SGHRS and CDR2 as YFSETQ. V was clipped by 4 bases and J by 3 bases, with 10 bases between them. In DNA, the CDR3 is TGCGCCAGCAGCCTAGAACTTTACACCGGGGAGCTGTTTTTT. This codes for CASSLELYTGELFF.

The V call is TRBV20-1, the J call TRBJ1-1, with unresolved D. The CDR3 is 12 residues long. Germline V gene lookup returns CDR1 DFQATT and CDR2 SNEGSKA (reference sequence). Trimming stripped 5 bases from V and 0 bases from J, with 7 bases between. CDR3 sequence reads: CSAPQLNTEAFF. The DNA for the CDR3 is TGCAGTGCTCCACAATTGAACACTGAAGCTTTCTTT.

This clonotype was detected a few times. V gene TRBV7-6 combines with J gene TRBJ2-5; the match to TRBD2 covers 7 bases. CDR3 length: 17 residues. The junction had 14 bases not matched to a gene; V was cut back by 5 bases and J by 2 bases. CDR1 and CDR2 from the germline V gene are SGHVS and FNYEAQ. The CDR3 reads CASSPSSGLEGQETQYF. The CDR3 DNA follows: TGTGCCAGCAGCCCCTCATCCGGACTAGAGGGGCAAGAGACCCAGTACTTC.

This chain connects TRBV7-3 to TRBJ2-5; 10 bases agree with TRBD1. The CDR3 totals 15 residues. Trimming took 6 bases from V and 5 from J; bases not matched to a gene: 9. The germline V gene has CDR1 SGHTA and CDR2 FQGTGA. CDR3 amino acids: CASSITGTGEETQYF. The CDR3 bases are TGTGCCAGCAGTATTACCGGGACAGGGGAGGAGACCCAGTACTTC.

The V gene is TRBV7-8, the J gene TRBJ1-5; no clear D gene. CDR3 length equals 17 residues. Germline CDR1 and CDR2: SGHVS and FQNEAQ. Trimming took off 1 base at V and 3 bases at J, with 16 bases between the two ends. The chain's CDR3 is CASSLEGEPEYNQPQHF. The DNA for the CDR3 is TGTGCCAGCAGCTTAGAAGGTGAGCCCGAGTACAATCAGCCCCAGCATTTT.

This clonotype turned up a few times. The CDR3 region is CASSVQDGETQYF. The CDR3 coding sequence is TGTGCCAGCAGCGTACAGGACGGAGAGACCCAGTACTTC. The chain recombines TRBV9 with TRBJ2-5; D is unclear. From germline, CDR1 is SGDLS and CDR2 YYNGEE. This CDR3 is built from 13 residues. V was shortened by 1 base and J by 4 bases, with 8 bases between the two germline ends. Together with reference TRBV9 and TRBJ2-5, the CDR3 gives the full variable domain: DSGVTQTPKHLITATGQRVTLRCSPRSGDLSVYWYQQSLDQGLQFLIQYYNGEERAKGNILERFSAQQFPDLHSELNLSSLELGDSALYFCASSVQDGETQYFGPGTRLLVL.

The chain has TRBV4-1 and TRBJ1-5; 9 bases are shared with TRBD1. The V gene end was trimmed by 4 bases and the J gene end by 9 bases; junction bases not matched to a gene: 7. The CDR3 contains 14 residues. Germline V gives CDR1 MGHRA, CDR2 YSYEKL. The CDR3 is CASSPGQGSRPQHF. The CDR3 coding sequence is TGCGCCAGCAGCCCCGGACAGGGGTCACGGCCCCAGCATTTT.

This clonotype has more than one count but fewer than ten. V usage is TRBV4-3 and J usage is TRBJ2-3; D possibly corresponds to TRBD2 (6 bases). Germline assignment: CDR1 LGHNA and CDR2 YSLEER. V was cut by 5 bases and J by 0 bases, with 12 bases left in between. This CDR3 is 15 amino acids long. CDR3 amino acids: CASSYIAESTDTQYF. The DNA of the CDR3 is TGCGCCAGCAGCTATATAGCGGAAAGCACAGATACGCAGTATTTT.